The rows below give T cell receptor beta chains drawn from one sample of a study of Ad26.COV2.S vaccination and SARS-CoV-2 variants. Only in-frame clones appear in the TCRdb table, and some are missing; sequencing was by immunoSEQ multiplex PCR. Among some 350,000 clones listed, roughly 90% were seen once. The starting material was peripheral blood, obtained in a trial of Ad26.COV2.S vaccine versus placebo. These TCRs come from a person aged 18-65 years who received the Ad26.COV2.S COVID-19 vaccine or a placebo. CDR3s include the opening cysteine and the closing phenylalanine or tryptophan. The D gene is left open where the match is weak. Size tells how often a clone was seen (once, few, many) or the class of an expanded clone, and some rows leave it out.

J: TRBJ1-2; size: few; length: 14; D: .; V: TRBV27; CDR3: CASSGMETNYGYTF; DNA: TGTGCCAGCAGTGGGATGGAAACTAACTATGGCTACACCTTC
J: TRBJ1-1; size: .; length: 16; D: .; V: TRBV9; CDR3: CASSVESDRWNTEAFF; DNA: TGTGCCAGCAGCGTAGAGTCTGACAGGTGGAACACTGAAGCTTTCTTT
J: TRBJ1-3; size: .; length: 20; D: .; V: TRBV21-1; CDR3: CASSKGDRDTNSGAGNTIYF; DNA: TGTGCCAGCAGCAAAGGAGATCGGGACACCAATAGTGGGGCTGGAAACACCATATATTTT
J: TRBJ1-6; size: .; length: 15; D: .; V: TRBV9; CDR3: CASSAFTGGSSPLHF; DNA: TGTGCCAGCAGCGCCTTTACTGGCGGGAGCTCACCCCTCCACTTT
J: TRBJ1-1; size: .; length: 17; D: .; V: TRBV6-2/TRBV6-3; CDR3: CASSYRNRVRGNTEAFF; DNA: TGTGCCAGCAGTTACAGGAACAGGGTACGAGGGAACACTGAAGCTTTCTTT
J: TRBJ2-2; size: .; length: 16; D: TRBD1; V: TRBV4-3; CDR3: CASSPPGTGATGELFF; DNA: TGCGCCAGCAGCCCCCCGGGGACAGGGGCCACCGGGGAGCTGTTTTTT
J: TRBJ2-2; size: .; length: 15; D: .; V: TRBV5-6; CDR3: CASSLAAGHAGELFF; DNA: TGTGCCAGCAGCTTGGCCGCAGGACACGCCGGGGAGCTGTTTTTT
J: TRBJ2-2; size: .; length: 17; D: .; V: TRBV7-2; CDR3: CASSLLWSGRDTGELFF; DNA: TGTGCCAGCAGCTTACTTTGGTCAGGGCGAGACACCGGGGAGCTGTTTTTT
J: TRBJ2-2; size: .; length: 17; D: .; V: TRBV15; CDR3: CATSRDIGTPYTGELFF; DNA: TGTGCCACCAGCAGAGATATTGGGACACCTTACACCGGGGAGCTGTTTTTT
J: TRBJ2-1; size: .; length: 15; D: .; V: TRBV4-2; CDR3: CASSRRGSPYNEQFF; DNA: TGTGCCAGCAGCCGTAGAGGGAGTCCCTACAATGAGCAGTTCTTC
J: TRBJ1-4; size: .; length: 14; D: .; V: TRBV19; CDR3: CASSIVQGPEKLFF; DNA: TGTGCCAGTAGTATAGTTCAGGGGCCTGAAAAACTGTTTTTT